This TCR beta chain was identified in a study of cytomegalovirus exposure and HLA in healthy donors. About this clone itself: Its antigen is unidentified.

A multiplex PCR was run with 60 Vbeta primers and 13 Jbeta primers. Some clones are missing from TCRdb's copy, which holds only in-frame ones; the method was immunoSEQ multiplex PCR. The sample lists about 170,000 clones, around four fifths occurring once. The CDR3 spans 16 residues. Trimming took off 2 bases at V and 3 bases at J, with 15 bases between the two ends. Overall study results and limits: Researchers catalogued about 150 TCR beta chains as cytomegalovirus-associated. For cytomegalovirus status, the classifier reportedly gave diagnoses with high specificity and sensitivity.

The source material was PBMCs. This receptor was identified in a boy between 2 and 10 years old in good health and CMV-seronegative. J is TRBJ2-3 and V is TRBV23-1, with D perhaps TRBD2 (5 bases). TRBV23-1 is reported as an ORF; its role is uncertain. As DNA, the CDR3 is TGCGCCAGCAGTCAACGCGTGGACTGCCAAACAGATACGCAGTATTTT. Protein sequence: CASSQRVDCQTDTQYF.